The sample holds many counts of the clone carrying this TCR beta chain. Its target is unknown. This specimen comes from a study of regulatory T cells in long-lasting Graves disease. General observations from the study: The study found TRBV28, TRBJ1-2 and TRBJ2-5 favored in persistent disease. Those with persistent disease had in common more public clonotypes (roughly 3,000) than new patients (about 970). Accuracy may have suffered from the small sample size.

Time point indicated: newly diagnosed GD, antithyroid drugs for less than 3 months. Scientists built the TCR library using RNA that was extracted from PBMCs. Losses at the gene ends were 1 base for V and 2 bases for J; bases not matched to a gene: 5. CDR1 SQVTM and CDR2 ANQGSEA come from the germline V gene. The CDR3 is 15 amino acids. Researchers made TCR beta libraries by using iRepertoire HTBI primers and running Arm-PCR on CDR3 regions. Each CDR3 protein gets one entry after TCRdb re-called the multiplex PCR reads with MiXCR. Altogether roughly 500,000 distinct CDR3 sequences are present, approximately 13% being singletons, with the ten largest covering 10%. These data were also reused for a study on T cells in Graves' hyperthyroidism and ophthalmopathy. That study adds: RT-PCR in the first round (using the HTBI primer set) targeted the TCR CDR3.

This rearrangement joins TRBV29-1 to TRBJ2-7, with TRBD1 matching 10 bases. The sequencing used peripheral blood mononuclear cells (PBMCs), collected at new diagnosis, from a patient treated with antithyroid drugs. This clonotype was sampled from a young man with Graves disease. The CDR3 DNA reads TGCAGCGTTGAAGCCCCAGGACAGGGGGCCTACGAGCAGTACTTC. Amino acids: CSVEAPGQGAYEQYF.